The 7 T cell receptor beta chains in this list originate from one sample, sequenced in a study of vaccination and CD4 T cells after COVID-19 (dated by TCRdb to 2022 to 2024). No cognate antigen is known for these TCRs. Libraries were made using PCR. The data were produced on an Illumina iSeq 100. At the Johns Hopkins FTIC core, DNA from the cultured CD4+ T cells underwent TCR sequencing with the Oncomine TCR Beta short-read assay. TCRdb trimmed public reads at Q25 via fastp, called clones via MiXCR and kept in-frame beta chains. Each entry merges the rows of one CDR3 protein and shows their most common DNA and genes. Here the sample has fewer than 30,000 distinct CDR3 sequences; about two thirds occur a single time. The top ten hold 17% of the sample. The sample's treatment or condition label, in plain terms: roughly ten-day PBMC culture with coronavirus spike peptide pools or control peptides (ViraFEST assay).

The sequences come from CD4+ T cells from blood, cultured in vitro, collected after SARS-CoV-2 vaccination. The receptor set was obtained from a human donor who received a COVID-19 vaccine.

This clonotype was seen once. Here the CDR3 DNA reads TGTGCCAGCAGCTTAGCGAGATGGCAGGGGAACACCGGGGAGCTGTTTTTT. This translates into CASSLARWQGNTGELFF. The genes are TRBV7-8 and TRBJ2-2; D is possibly TRBD1 (5 bases). CDR1 is SGHVS and CDR2 is FQNEAQ in the germline V gene. CDR3 length: 17 residues. The ends were cut back, 0 bases at V and 1 base at J, with 12 bases in the middle.

The V and J genes are TRBV27 and TRBJ1-2, with TRBD1 matching 10 bases. Germline-derived CDR1 and CDR2 are MNHEY and SMNVEV (reference sequence). CDR3 size: 14 residues. Germline trimming cut 5 bases from V and 8 bases from J; bases unmatched to any gene: 8. CDR3 sequence reads: CASSPSTGGGGYTF. For the CDR3, the DNA is TGTGCCAGCAGTCCCTCGACAGGGGGCGGAGGCTACACCTTC.

The chain couples TRBV7-3 to TRBJ2-3; no reliable D call. Germline V CDR1 and CDR2: SGHTA, FQGTGA. This CDR3 has 14 amino acids. The V end was cut by 5 bases, the J end by 4 bases, with 13 bases between. CDR3 nucleotides: TGTGCCAGCAGCCCCAATGGCGAAGCAGATACGCAGTATTTT. Translation gives CASSPNGEADTQYF.

The chain couples TRBV6-1 to TRBJ2-2; TRBD1 aligns across 9 bases. The CDR3 has 14 residues. CDR1 is MNHNS, CDR2 SASEGT, per germline. V dropped 4 bases and J dropped 8; count of bases not matched to a gene: 5. The CDR3 DNA sequence: TGTGCCAGCAGTGTTACAGGGGGCCCGGGGGAGCTGTTTTTT. Protein sequence: CASSVTGGPGELFF.

The chain is built from TRBV7-8 and TRBJ2-7; possibly TRBD1 or TRBD2 for D (5 bases each). This CDR3 is 13 amino acids long. Germline loops: CDR1 SGHVS, CDR2 FQNEAQ. V lost 5 bases and J 5 bases, leaving 13 bases between the germline ends. CDR3 in DNA: TGTGCCAGCAGCATGGGACGGGACCACGAGCAGTACTTC. It is translated as CASSMGRDHEQYF.

V usage is TRBV19 and J usage is TRBJ2-3; 9 nucleotides align to TRBD2. Germline CDR1 reads LNHDA; CDR2 reads SQIVND (reference sequence). Trimming took 7 bases from V and 3 from J; bases not matched to a gene: 17. This CDR3 has 18 residues. The CDR3 DNA reads as TGTGCCAGTATTTCCTCAGGAGGACTAGCGTTGGGGACAGATACGCAGTATTTT. Translating gives CASISSGGLALGTDTQYF.

The chain recombines TRBV11-2 with TRBJ1-1, with 9 bases matching TRBD1. CDR1 and CDR2 (germline): SGHAT, FQNNGV. The junction had 5 bases not matched to a gene; V was cut back by 5 bases and J by 4 bases. This CDR3 is built from 14 residues. CDR3 sequence (DNA): TGTGCCAGCAGCCTGGACAGGGGATTCACTGAAGCTTTCTTT. As protein: CASSLDRGFTEAFF.